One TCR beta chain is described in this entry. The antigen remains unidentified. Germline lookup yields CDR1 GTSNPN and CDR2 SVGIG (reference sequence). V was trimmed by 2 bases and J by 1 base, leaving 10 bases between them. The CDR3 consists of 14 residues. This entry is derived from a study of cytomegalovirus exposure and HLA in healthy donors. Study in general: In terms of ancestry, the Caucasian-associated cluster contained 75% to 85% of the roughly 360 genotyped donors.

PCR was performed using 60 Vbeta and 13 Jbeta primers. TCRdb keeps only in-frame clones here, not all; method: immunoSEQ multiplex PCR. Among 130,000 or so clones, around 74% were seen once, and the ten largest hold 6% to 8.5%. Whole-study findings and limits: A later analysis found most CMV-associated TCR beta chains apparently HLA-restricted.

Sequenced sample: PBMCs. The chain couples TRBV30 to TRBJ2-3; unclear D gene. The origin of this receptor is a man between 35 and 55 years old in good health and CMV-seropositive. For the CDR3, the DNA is TGTGCCTGGAGTAGGCAGGATCGCACAGATACGCAGTATTTT. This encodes CAWSRQDRTDTQYF.